This TCR beta chain appears in the sequencing data of a study of shared clonotypes between healthy human individuals. This CDR3 spans 12 amino acids. V lost 6 bases to trimming and J lost 0 bases, with 5 bases between them. Germline V gives CDR1 MNHEY, CDR2 SVGAGI. This clone has just a few counts. In the same sample, other DNA sequences code for this CDR3. This table comes from immunoSEQ multiplex PCR, and its TCRdb copy is limited to in-frame clones, with some not included. The table has about a million clones, 70% to 85% seen once. Specimen: memory CD4+ T cells from PBMCs. Specified subset: CD45RA-negative fraction. The TCR comes from a man aged 18 to 29 in good health. Some clones in this sample may be carry-over from other donors' samples. The gene calls are TRBV6-5 and TRBJ1-1, with D uncertain. DNA of the CDR3: TGTGCCAGCAGCACGGTGAACACTGAAGCTTTCTTT. It encodes CASSTVNTEAFF.